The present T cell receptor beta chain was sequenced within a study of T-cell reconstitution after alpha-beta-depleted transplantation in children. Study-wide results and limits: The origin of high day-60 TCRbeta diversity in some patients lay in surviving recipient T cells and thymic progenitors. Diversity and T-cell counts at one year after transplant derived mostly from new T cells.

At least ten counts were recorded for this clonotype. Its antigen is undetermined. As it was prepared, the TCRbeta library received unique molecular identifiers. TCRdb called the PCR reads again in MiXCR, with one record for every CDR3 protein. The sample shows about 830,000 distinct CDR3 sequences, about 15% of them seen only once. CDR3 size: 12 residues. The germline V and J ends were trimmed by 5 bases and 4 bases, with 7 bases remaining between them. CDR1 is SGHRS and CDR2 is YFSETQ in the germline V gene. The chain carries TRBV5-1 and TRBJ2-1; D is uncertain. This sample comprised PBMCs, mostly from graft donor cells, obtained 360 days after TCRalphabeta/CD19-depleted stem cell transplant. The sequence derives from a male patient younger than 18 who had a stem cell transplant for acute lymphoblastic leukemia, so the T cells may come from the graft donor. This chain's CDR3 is CASRVEYNEQFF. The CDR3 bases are TGCGCCAGCAGGGTGGAGTACAATGAGCAGTTCTTC.